The entry below gives a single T cell receptor beta chain sequence along with its context. Its antigen is still unknown. The sample holds no much larger clone one base away, and base qualities are not on file. The data belong to a study of cytomegalovirus exposure and HLA in healthy donors (dated by TCRdb to 2016 to 2017). Turning to the overall study: An earlier analysis of some 600 of the donors reported over 250 Gb of sequence data and some 110 million unique TCR beta sequences obtained from roughly 170 million T cells. Because of strong linkage in the cohort, a few DR-DQ haplotypes were treated as single units for association and clustering. The aim of the study was to test whether cataloging public T cell receptors could identify signatures of past pathogen exposure. Typing coverage varied by locus: 629-630 donors for A, B, C, DRB1 and DQB1; around 560 for DQA1; approximately 610 for DPA1; approximately 450 for DPB1. All discovery cohort repertoires had been generated using a single sequencing platform. A later genetic analysis used genome-wide SNP genotypes for about 65% of the 666 donors, treating that subset as a discovery cohort. On average, around 240,000 unique TCR beta nucleotide sequences were sequenced per donor among 300 to 500 genotyped donors of the cohort, with 15% to 20% of those sequences being non-productive. A later analysis re-examined previously published TCR beta repertoires from over 500 donors and added high-resolution HLA genotyping to investigate patterns of TCR occurrence. The genetic ancestry cluster associated with self-reported Caucasian donors included 81% of the 398 genotyped donors. The later analysis used no new phenotypic data to find candidate immune exposures, relying instead on TCR beta sequences and their occurrence across donors. Alongside the repertoire data, information on donor age, sex, ethnicity and CMV serostatus was compiled. To predict cytomegalovirus infection status, the study combined high-throughput TCR immunosequencing, statistical association of individual TCRs with disease status, and machine learning. Besides the first cohort of 550 to 750 subjects, a separate validation cohort made up of over a hundred different subjects was used. An early release covering approximately 600 HLA-typed donors comprised about 300 gigabases of sequencing data and around 80 million unique TCR sequences. Class I and class II HLA loci were covered by the typing at four-digit resolution. The study used immunosequencing to profile the T cell repertoires of approximately 630 subjects and linked those repertoires to cytomegalovirus serostatus. An earlier analysis of nearly 600 of the donors applied high-throughput TCR beta sequencing to assess whether each TCR beta V gene segment acted as functional or pseudogenic.

The cohort was made up of around 720 healthy bone marrow donors. At the time of sampling, all cohort members were nominally healthy, though unrecorded immune exposures were likely present. The donor was CMV seronegative and was included in the group of a few hundred seronegative cohort members. Each donor provided a peripheral blood sample, and peripheral blood mononuclear cells were used for TCR beta sequencing. The Qiagen DNeasy Blood Extraction Kit was used to extract genomic DNA from the blood cell samples. The study at large found these results: It was suggested by the authors that the approach could potentially be generalized to other disease states and immunological phenotypes. In a later analysis, TCR association rates were found to vary across HLA loci, with the most associated TCRs seen for DRB1 alleles and the fewest for HLA-C alleles. The 87-base-pair reads could not distinguish some IMGT-functional V segments, including TRBV6-2 and TRBV6-3, so those segments were excluded. A later analysis found that HLA-associated TCR beta chains were more clonally expanded and had lower generation probabilities than equally common non-associated chains. A later genetic analysis reported fewer N-insertions in productive TCRs among donors in an Asian-associated ancestry cluster than the roughly 620-donor mean. In an earlier analysis of around 600 of the donors, most TCR beta V segments were observed in productive rearrangements about 87% or about 30% of the time, broadly matching IMGT annotations. Strong co-occurrence of HLA alleles, especially DR and DQ, made assigning TCR associations to individual alleles difficult. Across donors, most TCR sequences were observed very rarely, whereas some public TCRs were present in many individuals. The classifier was reported to diagnose cytomegalovirus status with high specificity and sensitivity in both the original and validation cohorts. A further reported finding was that TCR beta sequences accurately predicted the HLA-A and HLA-B alleles for most subjects in the first cohort. Sequencing depth was assumed to be roughly uniform across donors in the presence/absence analyses, though that assumption may not hold. Several of the top co-occurrence clusters appeared to be linked to parvovirus B19, influenza, CMV and Epstein-Barr virus, according to a later analysis. A later analysis associated some 17,000 TCR beta sequences with specific HLA alleles at a false discovery rate of 0.05. Because HLA typing was missing for some donors at each locus, association tests included only the typed subset. V-gene and J-gene trimming of TCR beta chains was associated with a missense DCLRE1C variant in a later genetic analysis, and the association was replicated in an independent cohort. Three of the identified cytomegalovirus-associated TCR beta chains were confirmed in vitro to be specific for cytomegalovirus antigens. Correlated functional status among segregating V segments might be attributable to linkage disequilibrium, but an unknown experimental factor could not be ruled out. The sequencing pipeline was judged likely to have produced a cluster of highly shared sequence variants as a technical artifact. The earlier analysis of about 600 of the donors excluded roughly 16 rarely observed V segments, including chromosome 9 orphons, because counts were too low. In this cohort, only TCR beta chains were sequenced, and detectable features were limited by the absence of alpha or paired-chain data. According to a later analysis, most CMV-associated TCR beta chains appeared to be HLA-restricted, and the HLA associations seemed to be driven largely by CMV exposure. In the study, around 160 TCR beta chains were listed as associated with cytomegalovirus. Immune exposure information for the cohort was limited to CMV serostatus.

Counted from cysteine to phenylalanine, this CDR3 has 16 amino acids. Only the CDR3 portion is preserved as DNA: 48 bases, with reading frame beginning at the first base. The junction shows trimming of 0 bases on V and 5 bases on J, plus 16 bases between the germline ends. Sequences LGHNA (CDR1) and YNFKEQ (CDR2) are obtained from the germline V gene. Library creation used the immunoSEQ multiplex PCR assay. A mixture of 60 forward primers for TCR Vbeta segments and 13 reverse primers for TCR Jbeta segments was used in the multiplex PCR. A multiplex PCR assay on genomic DNA amplified the CDR3 region of rearranged TCR beta genes. On the Illumina HiSeq System, the amplified TCR beta libraries were sequenced as 87-base-pair reads. Per the original workflow: Across the 600 to 700 repertoires, a later analysis counted tens of millions of unique TCR beta chains, some 11 million of which were shared by at least two donors. To remove PCR and sequencing errors, raw reads were error-corrected and collapsed into unique sequences using a nearest-neighbor algorithm that merged closely related sequences. Alignment of CDR3 sequences to IMGT reference sequences was used to assign V, D and J gene segments. For a sequence to be retained, a match of at least six nucleotides was required to both a V gene segment and a J gene segment. Rearrangements were classified as productive when the CDR3 lacked stop codons and remained in frame with V and J, and all other rearrangements were classified as non-productive. Following IMGT convention, CDR3 was defined as the stretch from the second conserved V-encoded cysteine to the conserved J-encoded phenylalanine. The earlier analysis of 500 to 650 of the donors excluded any sequence lacking an unambiguous match to a single V gene segment. In an earlier analysis of more than 500 of the donors, a V segment was called functional when productive rearrangements were above 56.7%, and segregating when the standard deviation between donors exceeded 5%. A statistical classification framework was developed to diagnose cytomegalovirus status using the catalog of TCR beta chain sequences. In a later analysis, TCR nucleotide sequences were compared against IMGT/GENE-DB human TR gene sequences so that V and J genes could be assigned. Using the TCRdist pipeline, a later analysis assigned CDR3 sequences along with most-parsimonious VDJ recombination scenarios. A later analysis defined each TCR beta chain by its CDR3 amino acid sequence plus V-gene family, and excluded reads lacking a unique V-gene family. To address suspected cross-contamination and a sequencing artifact, a later analysis removed around 590 highly shared, low-generation-probability nucleotide sequences. A later analysis calculated a clonal expansion index for each public chain from normalized within-repertoire ranks of inferred template counts. Generation probabilities in a later analysis came from a VDJ recombination model fitted to out-of-frame rearrangements, and those results were checked against IGoR. A later analysis scored TCR-TCR, TCR-HLA and TCR-CMV co-occurrence with hypergeometric tests, applying a repertoire-size bias correction to TCR pairs. A later analysis estimated false discovery rates by permuting HLA or CMV assignments 20 times. A later analysis grouped co-occurring TCRs with DBSCAN, adding TCRdist sequence similarity when clustering within HLA-allele-positive subsets. Repertoires with fewer than 30,000 or more than 120,000 public chains were left out of co-occurrence clustering, as were about five repertoires with anomalous nucleotide sharing. Drawn from immuneACCESS, this table holds only the in-frame rearrangements with V and J called that TCRdb kept. Clones are partly lost; checked studies trace under half to an unresolved V gene and leave the rest unexplained. V and J calls plus clone size are reproduced from that table; the DNA served to infer D and trimming. A total of about 180,000 clones appear in this sample, about 85% of them only once. Clones ranked in the top ten supply 1% of the sample.

This TCR derives from a boy aged 2 to 10 in good health and CMV-seronegative. Material: PBMCs. This sequence uses TRBV4-2 and TRBJ2-5; TRBD1 might be the D gene, on 6 matching bases. The DNA sequence follows: TGTGCCAGCAGCCAAGATCTTTTTACAGGGTTTGAGACCCAGTACTTC. Translation gives CASSQDLFTGFETQYF.